This T cell receptor beta chain was observed in a study of Ad26.COV2.S vaccination and SARS-CoV-2 variants (dated by TCRdb to 2020 to 2022). Some background on the complete study: Donors in the vaccine arm were drawn from COV1001, a multicentre, randomized, double-blind, placebo-controlled phase I-IIa trial testing Ad26.COV2.S in healthy adults. The TCR-sequenced set comprised around 32 samples: about 19 Ad26.COV2.S vaccine recipients, 5 placebo recipients and 8 SARS-CoV-2 convalescent individuals. The specificity and breadth of SARS-CoV-2-reactive T cell receptors after Ad26.COV2.S vaccination were assessed by TCRbeta repertoire sequencing. Ad26.COV2.S was given intramuscularly at 5x10^10 or 1x10^11 viral particles, as a single shot or as two shots 56 days apart. Trial participants were randomized into five groups of five: low-dose or high-dose Ad26.COV2.S given once or twice, or placebo on both occasions. Investigators did not know the trial group allocation while performing experiments and assessing outcomes.

What the research found in general, with its limitations: Vaccine and placebo recipients had similar non-spike TCR breadth, a finding consistent with the vaccine containing only spike. The study was not powered to compare responses between vaccine doses or regimens. Ad26.COV2.S recipients had higher spike-specific TCR breadth than placebo recipients (P = 0.0014). According to the authors, total T cell responses may have been underestimated by the TCR breadth and depth analyses. Substantial breadth of spike-specific CD8+ and CD4+ T cell responses was reported after vaccination.

A word on this clone: It lacks a known antigen. Base qualities are not at hand, and no much larger clone is one base apart.

V is clipped by 4 bases and J by 1 base, and the sequence between their germline boundaries is 16 bases long. The germline V gene (reference sequence) gives CDR1 as LNHDA and CDR2 as SQIVND. From the cysteine up to the phenylalanine, the CDR3 has a length of 16 residues. Just CDR3 DNA is preserved here, 48 bases in frame from base 1. The immunoSEQ Assay was the method used to sequence TCRbeta CDR3 regions. After extraction, genomic DNA underwent amplification by bias-controlled multiplex PCR, followed by high-throughput sequencing. The authors' analysis ran thus. To quantify the absolute abundance of every unique TCRbeta CDR3 region, sequences were collapsed and filtered. T cell fraction was estimated by normalization of TCRbeta template counts to usable DNA, with usable DNA being measured through amplification of reference genes present in all nucleated cells. Repertoire TCRs were annotated as SARS-CoV-2-specific by exact matching of V gene, CDR3 amino acid sequence and J gene to a known reactive TCR set. The reference SARS-CoV-2 TCR set was obtained from MIRA and was filtered for enrichment in COVID-19-positive ImmuneCODE repertoires, whereby public or cross-reactive TCRs were removed. Based on the MIRA antigens, annotated TCRs were further analysed at the level of specific ORF or position within ORF. Breadth was defined as annotated unique rearrangements over total unique productive rearrangements; depth was the summed frequency of those rearrangements. TCR breadth was compared between groups using two-sided Wilcoxon rank-sum tests. TCRdb stores this immuneACCESS table with in-frame sequences only. Part of the clones is absent; in the studies checked, under half of the shortfall reflects unresolved V genes, and no reason is known for the rest. That table is the source of V, J and clone size, and D and trimming were worked out from the DNA. This sample holds hundreds of thousands of clones; 80% to 95% were observed only once. Jointly, the top ten make up 9.5% to 15% of the sample.

The treatment or condition tag for this specimen amounts to: about 20 received Ad26.COV2.S at low or high dose, single or two shots; 5 received placebo; per-sample allocation not given. For vaccine and placebo recipients, repertoires were sequenced using samples collected on day 63 after the first injection. Between 29 July and 7 August 2020, Cohort 1b enrolled fewer than 30 adults aged 18-55 years at one site in Boston, USA. Ad26.COV2.S consisted of a replication-incompetent adenovirus type 26 vector by which a prefusion-stabilized SARS-CoV-2 spike protein from the original Wuhan strain was expressed.

The specimen was peripheral blood, collected in a trial of Ad26.COV2.S vaccine versus placebo. The chain is encoded by TRBV19 joined to TRBJ1-1; matching of 5 bases hints at TRBD1 as the D gene. The source is a person aged 18-65 years who received the Ad26.COV2.S COVID-19 vaccine or a placebo. The CDR3 amino acid sequence is: CASSRYPNQGNTEAFF. The sequenced DNA: TGTGCCAGTAGTAGGTATCCGAACCAGGGGAACACTGAAGCTTTCTTT.